This TCR beta chain was recovered during a study of cytomegalovirus exposure and HLA in healthy donors. The assay was immunoSEQ multiplex PCR, and TCRdb's table has in-frame clones only and misses some. The sample carries about 150,000 clones, just over 85% recorded once. Germline V gives CDR1 KGHSH, CDR2 LQKENI. Trimming shortened V by 8 bases and J by 0 bases, and 14 bases separated the two germline ends. The CDR3 loop spans 15 amino acids. Sequenced input: PBMCs. The chain is built from TRBV18 and TRBJ1-3; no definite D call. This TCR was sampled from a human donor in good health. Written as DNA, the CDR3 is TGTGCCAGCGCGCCGGGGAGCGACTCTGGAAACACCATATATTTT. Translated: CASAPGSDSGNTIYF.